This T cell receptor beta chain appears in the sequencing data of a study of cytomegalovirus exposure and HLA in healthy donors. Germline V gives CDR1 WSHSY, CDR2 SAAADI. The CDR3 runs 14 residues. The J segment lost 4 bases and the V segment lost 6 bases, leaving 4 bases of the junction unmatched. General study findings and limits: Further analysis, carried out later, found HLA-associated TCR beta chains more clonally expanded than equally common other chains.

This PCR relied on a set of 60 Vbeta primers and 13 Jbeta primers. Using immunoSEQ multiplex PCR, the repertoire was profiled, and TCRdb retains in-frame clones only, with some absent. This sample yields around 160,000 clones, of which around four fifths are seen a single time; 7% to 9% belongs to the top ten. As concerns this clone: Its antigen is still unknown.

The clonotype originates from a male donor in good health and CMV-seropositive. Sequencing was done on a sample of PBMCs. The J gene is TRBJ2-1, the V gene TRBV10-2, with 9 bases matching TRBD2. The CDR3 region has the DNA TGCGCCAGCAGCCGACTAGCGGTTTACAATGAGCAGTTCTTC. It specifies CASSRLAVYNEQFF.